Below are 10 T cell receptor beta chains sequenced from a single sample in a study of neurological immune-mediated disorders. Each CDR3 protein is one row after TCRdb ran MiXCR on the 5' RACE reads. Of fewer than 60,000 distinct CDR3 sequences in the sample, around 4% were seen once. The material sequenced was PBMCs. The receptors shown here come from a man in his sixties with multiple sclerosis.

At least ten counts were recorded for this clonotype. This chain links TRBV27 with TRBJ1-1; TRBD1 matches at 10 bases. This CDR3 spans 16 amino acids. Per germline, CDR1 MNHEY and CDR2 SMNVEV (reference sequence). The ends lost 0 bases at V and 1 base at J; junction bases unmatched: 2. CDR3 loop: CASSLSRTGGNTEAFF. Written as DNA, the CDR3 is TGTGCCAGCAGTTTATCCCGGACAGGGGGGAACACTGAAGCTTTCTTT.

The sample holds many counts of this clonotype. V usage is TRBV30 and J usage is TRBJ1-1; D not resolved. This CDR3 spans 14 amino acids. V lost 4 bases and J 4 bases, leaving 16 bases between the germline ends. The germline gives CDR1 GTSNPN, CDR2 SVGIG (reference sequence). This CDR3 is CAWIRQADGTEAFF. The CDR3 nucleotides read TGTGCCTGGATCCGTCAGGCCGATGGCACTGAAGCTTTCTTT.

Many counts were recorded for this clonotype. CDR3 amino acids: CASSMSGTTDTQYF. In nucleotides, the CDR3 is TGCGCCAGCAGTATGAGCGGGACCACAGATACGCAGTATTTT. The chain is built from TRBV5-1 and TRBJ2-3; 7 nucleotides match TRBD2. This CDR3 comprises 14 residues. CDR1 SGHRS and CDR2 YFSETQ come from the germline V gene. V dropped 5 bases and J dropped 2; count of bases not matched to a gene: 5. The full variable domain, completed using reference TRBV5-1 and TRBJ2-3, is KAGVTQTPRYLIKTRGQQVTLSCSPISGHRSVSWYQQTPGQGLQFLFEYFSETQRNKGNFPGRFSGRQFSNSRSEMNVSTLELGDSALYLCASSMSGTTDTQYFGPGTRLTVL.

This clonotype has at least ten counts. The chain carries TRBV10-2 and TRBJ2-4; D is tentatively TRBD1 or TRBD2 (5 bases each). The CDR3 loop spans 12 amino acids. V was cut by 7 bases and J by 13 bases, with 17 bases left in between. From germline, CDR1 is WSHSY and CDR2 SAAADI. The CDR3 DNA reads as TGCGCCAGCACTGGAAGCCGGGACCCACAGTACTTC. Amino acids: CASTGSRDPQYF.

Many counts were recorded for this clonotype. The CDR3 spells CASGRPLAGGTDEQFF. CDR3 nucleotides: TGTGCCAGCGGACGGCCTCTAGCGGGAGGCACGGATGAGCAGTTCTTC. The J gene is TRBJ2-1, the V gene TRBV2; 11 nucleotides line up with TRBD2. This CDR3 has 16 amino acids. The germline V gene has CDR1 SNHLY and CDR2 FYNNEI. V lost 8 bases and J lost 8; bases outside the gene matches: 14.

This clonotype was seen ten or more times. The V gene is TRBV12-3 or TRBV12-4, the J gene TRBJ1-1, with 8 bases fitting TRBD1. Losses at the gene ends were 8 bases for V and 6 bases for J; bases not matched to a gene: 8. This CDR3 comprises 13 residues. CDR3 residues: CASGAGGGPEAFF. CDR3 DNA: TGTGCCAGCGGCGCAGGGGGCGGGCCTGAAGCTTTCTTT.

This clonotype was observed at least ten times. V gene TRBV20-1 combines with J gene TRBJ1-2; D possibly corresponds to TRBD1 (5 bases). V gave up 3 bases and J gave up 1 base, with 15 bases separating them. CDR1 DFQATT and CDR2 SNEGSKA come from the germline V gene (reference sequence). CDR3 length: 15 amino acids. The CDR3 spells CSASPRGSVNYGYTF. The CDR3 DNA follows: TGCAGTGCTAGTCCTCGGGGCTCAGTTAACTATGGCTACACCTTC.

This clonotype showed up many times. The chain employs TRBV9 and TRBJ2-3; TRBD1 matches 9 bases. The CDR3 spans 16 residues. Per the germline V gene, CDR1 is SGDLS and CDR2 is YYNGEE. J gave up 3 bases and V 0 bases, and 5 bases lay outside the gene matches. As DNA, the CDR3 is TGTGCCAGCAGCGTAGGAGGGGGACAGGGTACAGATACGCAGTATTTT. Encoded protein: CASSVGGGQGTDTQYF.

This clonotype showed up many times. The chain joins TRBV5-6 to TRBJ1-1; TRBD1 matches at 11 bases. This CDR3 contains 14 residues. The V and J ends lost 4 bases and 5 bases, in that order; junction bases with no gene match: 4. Germline V CDR1 and CDR2: SGHDT, YYEEEE. CDR3 region: CASSDGTGGTEAFF. CDR3 nucleotides: TGTGCCAGCAGCGACGGGACAGGGGGAACTGAAGCTTTCTTT.

This clonotype came up many times. V usage is TRBV28 and J usage is TRBJ1-2; 7 nucleotides match TRBD1. CDR1 and CDR2 from the germline V gene are MDHEN and SYDVKM. Germline trimming cut 6 bases from V and 0 bases from J; bases unmatched to any gene: 13. The CDR3 contains 17 residues. The CDR3 DNA follows: TGTGCCAGCAGGAAAAAGAACAGGGGACTAGCTAACTATGGCTACACCTTC. Amino acid sequence: CASRKKNRGLANYGYTF.